This entry lists 10 T cell receptor beta chains sequenced from one sample in a study of identical twins. From the 5' RACE reads, TCRdb called clonotypes with MiXCR, one entry per CDR3 protein. The sample has 310,000 or so distinct CDR3 sequences, roughly 10% seen once. Separately, the same data were catalogued under a study of yellow fever vaccine responses in identical twins.

The sequencing sample was made of CD8+ T cells sorted from blood. These receptors all come from a woman aged 18-30 years in good health.

This clonotype has only a few counts. The chain employs TRBV3-1 and TRBJ2-1; 13 nucleotides agree with TRBD2. Trimming removed 3 bases from V and 8 bases from J; junction bases left unmatched: 7. CDR3 size: 16 residues. Germline CDR1 is LGHDT and CDR2 is YNNKEL (reference sequence). The CDR3 here is CASSQPGLAGMYEQFF. CDR3 sequence (DNA): TGTGCCAGCAGCCAGCCGGGACTAGCGGGAATGTATGAGCAGTTCTTC.

A few counts support this clonotype. In DNA, the CDR3 is TGTGCCAGCAGCCCTTACGGGACGTCTGGCACAGATACGCAGTATTTT. This sequence encodes CASSPYGTSGTDTQYF. This chain joins TRBV3-1 and TRBJ2-3, with D tentatively TRBD1 or TRBD2 (5 bases each). The V end lost 4 bases, the J end lost 1 base, and 15 bases lay between the germline ends. This CDR3 has 16 amino acids. The V gene's germline CDR1 is LGHDT and CDR2 YNNKEL (reference sequence).

The table lists this clonotype with a few counts. The chain carries TRBV14 and TRBJ2-1; 9 positions agree with TRBD2. V shed 4 bases, J shed 7 bases, and the junction held 8 bases outside the gene matches. CDR1 SGHDN and CDR2 FVKESK come from the germline V gene. The CDR3 spans 15 residues. In nucleotides, the CDR3 is TGTGCCAGCAGCCCCAGACTAGCGGCAGGTAATGAGCAGTTCTTC. This encodes CASSPRLAAGNEQFF.

This clonotype was found a few times. The CDR3, as DNA: TGTGCCAGCAGCTCCTCAGACGGTGTCTATGGCTACACCTTC. Translation: CASSSSDGVYGYTF. The chain recombines TRBV7-2 with TRBJ1-2; D is unclear. The CDR3 consists of 14 residues. The germline V and J ends were trimmed by 4 bases and 4 bases, with 13 bases remaining between them. Germline CDR1 reads SGHTA; CDR2 reads FQGNSA.

In this sample, this clonotype turned up a few times. The V and J genes are TRBV12-3 or TRBV12-4 and TRBJ2-3, with a tentative D call TRBD2 (5 bases). This CDR3 has 14 residues. Trimming took 6 bases from V and 0 from J, leaving 10 bases between them. CDR3 nucleotides: TGTGCCAGCAGCACTAGTATCAGCACAGATACGCAGTATTTT. Encoded protein: CASSTSISTDTQYF.

This clonotype was seen more than once but under ten times. V gene TRBV20-1 combines with J gene TRBJ2-1, with 7 bases that match TRBD2. CDR3 length: 14 residues. Germline-derived CDR1 and CDR2 are DFQATT and SNEGSKA (reference sequence). Trimming at V came to 6 bases and at J to 6 bases, leaving 11 bases not matched to a gene. The DNA of the CDR3 is TGCAGTGCGCAGACGGCGGGAGAGTCCAATGAGCAGTTCTTC. It translates to CSAQTAGESNEQFF.

The rearrangement joins TRBV27 to TRBJ2-3; D could derive from TRBD1 or TRBD2 (5 bases each). Trimming removed 0 bases from V and 3 bases from J, with 7 bases in between. CDR1 is MNHEY and CDR2 is SMNVEV in the germline V gene (reference sequence). The CDR3 spans 14 residues. The CDR3 nucleotides read TGTGCCAGCAGTTTATCGAGGGGTACAGATACGCAGTATTTT. Protein: CASSLSRGTDTQYF.

This clonotype was seen at least ten times. The J gene is TRBJ2-3, the V gene TRBV4-2; D perhaps matches TRBD1 (6 bases). The germline V and J ends were trimmed by 2 bases and 4 bases, with 10 bases remaining between them. Germline loops: CDR1 LGHNA, CDR2 YNFKEQ. The CDR3 totals 14 residues. CDR3 region: CASSQYRDSDTQYF. The CDR3 coding sequence is TGTGCCAGCAGCCAATACAGGGATTCAGATACGCAGTATTTT.

With respect to this clonotype: One junction end disagrees with the germline gene, perhaps due to a read error. The chain couples TRBV28 to TRBJ2-4; possible D gene TRBD2, 6 bases. The CDR3 length is 15 residues. Germline lookup yields CDR1 MDHEN and CDR2 SYDVKM. CDR3 residues: CAGSPWGDSKNIQYF. CDR3 sequence (DNA): TGTGCCGGCAGTCCCTGGGGGGACTCCAAAAACATTCAGTACTTC.

Comments on this clonotype: Its ends do not fully match the called genes, so a read error is possible. The genes are TRBV19 and TRBJ1-1; D is unclear. The CDR3 is 12 residues long. Germline loops: CDR1 LNHDA, CDR2 SQIVND (reference sequence). The CDR3 spells CASSVDTTEAFF. CDR3 nucleotide sequence: TGTGCCAGTAGTGTAGACACTACTGAAGCTTTCTTT.